This section outlines one TCR beta chain sequence together with its context. Original data processing: Reference gene primers were amplified, and this amplification served to estimate nucleated cell counts. TCRdb's table, derived via immunoSEQ multiplex PCR, lists solely in-frame clones and lacks some. V, J and clone size reflect that table, while D and trimming were determined from the DNA. The sample contains 200,000 or so clones, around four fifths of which appear only once. V gave up 0 bases and J gave up 1 base; unmatched junction bases: 2. The germline V gene encodes CDR1 ENHRY and CDR2 SYGVKD. The CDR3 totals 16 residues. This sample was taken from a study of blood T cell repertoires in COVID-19. As for the study in general: Samples came from the United States, Italy and Spain, spanning acute and convalescent COVID-19. T cells, B-cell-depleted T cells, or PBMCs supplied cDNA or gDNA.

This clonotype originated in a woman aged 55-69 years who had recovered from COVID-19. The sequencing sample was made of peripheral blood. The genes are TRBV10-3 and TRBJ2-5; 10 nucleotides match TRBD2. DNA of the CDR3: TGTGCCATCAGTGAGTCCAGCGGGGGGGCCCAAGAGACCCAGTACTTC. Its protein is CAISESSGGAQETQYF.